The 12 T cell receptor beta chains below all came from one sample that was sequenced in a study of T cell repertoires in aging, cancer and after chemotherapy (dated by TCRdb to the late 2010s). The sequencer was an Illumina MiSeq. Multiplex touch-down PCR with a mixed TRB-A/B primer pool was used to amplify rearranged TRB sequences covering the V, D and J segments. In-frame beta chains were kept once TCRdb had trimmed the public reads at Q25 with fastp and called clones with MiXCR. Merged by CDR3 protein, the rows form single entries marked with the most common genes and DNA. This sample comprises around 4,000 distinct CDR3 sequences, about 28% of them detected only once. 5% to 7% of the sample is in the top ten clones. Instead of sorted cells or RNA, genomic DNA extracted from peripheral blood served as the source for amplifying TCR beta rearrangements. The sample was blood. Every receptor here comes from a human donor in good health.

In this sample, this clonotype turned up a few times. This sequence joins TRBV10-3 and TRBJ2-3; 11 bases line up with TRBD2. Looked up from germline, CDR1 is ENHRY and CDR2 is SYGVKD. The CDR3 covers 17 residues. With 0 bases clipped from V and 3 bases from J, the junction kept 5 bases outside the gene matches. Here the CDR3 DNA reads TGTGCCATCAGTGAGTCCGTAGCGGGGGGGCGGACAGATACGCAGTATTTT. It translates to CAISESVAGGRTDTQYF.

The chain couples TRBV18 to TRBJ2-3, with 7 bases identical to TRBD1. The CDR3 has 15 residues. Germline lookup yields CDR1 KGHSH and CDR2 LQKENI. V shed 6 bases and J 4 bases; nucleotides not matched to a gene: 10. CDR3 coding DNA: TGTGCCAGCTCGATGACAGGGTCAGGTGCAGATACGCAGTATTTT. It encodes CASSMTGSGADTQYF.

This rearrangement joins TRBV13 to TRBJ2-1; D is undetermined. Trimming left V 7 bases short and J 3 bases short, with 25 bases between. Germline loops: CDR1 PRHDT, CDR2 FYEKMQ (reference sequence). CDR3 length: 18 residues. The DNA for the CDR3 is TGTGCCAGCATCCAGCTGGGCGAAACCCTCTCAATCTACAATGAGCAGTTCTTC. As protein: CASIQLGETLSIYNEQFF.

This clonotype turned up a few times. This chain links TRBV18 with TRBJ2-5, with TRBD1 matching over 7 bases. V was clipped by 2 bases and J by 2 bases; unmatched bases: 11. This CDR3 comprises 17 residues. Germline V gene data show CDR1 as KGHSH and CDR2 as LQKENI. The CDR3 loop is CASSPIRTGTVQETQYF. As DNA, the CDR3 is TGTGCCAGCTCACCAATCAGAACCGGGACAGTACAAGAGACCCAGTACTTC. Together with reference TRBV18 and TRBJ2-5, the CDR3 gives the full variable domain: NAGVMQNPRHLVRRRGQEARLRCSPMKGHSHVYWYRQLPEEGLKFMVYLQKENIIDESGMPKERFSAEFPKEGPSILRIQQVVRGDSAAYFCASSPIRTGTVQETQYFGPGTRLLVL.

Remarks on this clonotype: A much larger clone is a single base away; this may be a read error. This rearrangement joins TRBV29-1 to TRBJ2-7; D not certain. The CDR3 totals 14 residues. Germline lookup yields CDR1 SQVTM and CDR2 ANQGSEA. The CDR3 protein is CSFESDLDSYEQYF. The CDR3 DNA follows: TGCAGCTTTGAATCCGACCTGGACTCCTACGAGCAGTACTTC.

Comments on this clonotype: This could be a read error, since a much larger clone is one nucleotide away. The V gene is TRBV15, the J gene TRBJ2-3; tentatively, D is TRBD1 (5 bases). The CDR3 is made up of 13 amino acids. Germline-derived CDR1 and CDR2 are LNHNV and YYDKDF (reference sequence). CDR3 DNA: TGTGCCACCAGCAGGAGTGGGGCAGATAAGCAGTATTTT. Amino acid sequence: CATSRSGADKQYF.

This clonotype turned up a few times. The CDR3 DNA reads TGTGCCAGCAGCTCACAGGTGGGCTCTGGGGCCAACGTCCTGACTTTC. Its translation: CASSSQVGSGANVLTF. This chain uses TRBV7-2 with TRBJ2-6, with D perhaps TRBD1 (5 bases). Germline V gene sequence: CDR1 SGHTA, CDR2 FQGNSA. Trimming took off 4 bases at V and 0 bases at J, with 10 bases between the two ends. The CDR3 is 16 amino acids.

The genes are TRBV6-4 and TRBJ2-7; 9 positions match TRBD1. There are 14 residues in the CDR3. Trimming at V came to 4 bases and at J to 2 bases, leaving 3 bases not matched to a gene. Per germline, CDR1 MRHNA and CDR2 SNTAGT. In nucleotides, the CDR3 is TGTGCCAGCAGTGCGGACAGGGGACCCTACGAGCAGTACTTC. The encoded protein is CASSADRGPYEQYF.

This clonotype showed up just a few times. V gene TRBV12-3 or TRBV12-4 combines with J gene TRBJ2-4; maybe TRBD1 (6 bases). The CDR3 totals 15 residues. The V and J ends lost 6 bases and 6 bases respectively, with 18 bases between them. The CDR3 sequence is CASSKVAGAANIQYF. CDR3 nucleotide sequence: TGTGCCAGCAGCAAAGTAGCAGGGGCGGCAAACATTCAGTACTTC.

The chain is built from TRBV24-1 and TRBJ2-2; tentative D call: TRBD1 (6 bases). This CDR3 has 13 residues. The germline V and J ends were trimmed by 7 bases and 2 bases, with 7 bases remaining between them. CDR1 and CDR2 from the germline V gene are KGHDR and SFDVKD. CDR3 DNA: TGTGCCACCAGACAGGGAAACACCGGGGAGCTGTTTTTT. Protein: CATRQGNTGELFF.

Here the CDR3 reads CASSPAGTSVLYEQYF. For the CDR3, the DNA is TGTGCCAGCTCACCAGCCGGGACTAGTGTCCTCTACGAGCAGTACTTC. This chain connects TRBV18 to TRBJ2-7, with 8 bases identical to TRBD2. The CDR3 extends over 16 amino acids. The germline V gene encodes CDR1 KGHSH and CDR2 LQKENI. Losses at the gene ends were 2 bases for V and 3 bases for J; bases not matched to a gene: 9.

This clonotype appeared a few times. The chain has TRBV19 and TRBJ1-1; TRBD1 is a possible D gene (5 bases). The CDR3 sequence is 14 residues long. Germline V lookup: CDR1 LNHDA, CDR2 SQIVND (reference sequence). V was pared by 5 bases and J by 4 bases, with 14 bases between. CDR3: CASSGMRGGTEAFF. The CDR3 DNA is TGTGCCAGTAGTGGAATGAGGGGAGGCACTGAAGCTTTCTTT.